This T cell receptor (beta chain) was documented in a study of blood T cell repertoires in COVID-19. In the study overall: Spain, Italy and the United States supplied samples that represented acute and convalescent COVID-19. The analysed material was cDNA or gDNA that came from T cells, B-cell-depleted T cells, or PBMCs.

Original processing methods: Amplification with reference gene primers provided the estimates of nucleated cell counts. Profiled with immunoSEQ multiplex PCR; TCRdb holds only in-frame clones, not every one. Clonal size and the V and J genes are those of that table, whereas D and trimming came from the DNA. The sample carries 96,000 or so clones, more than 85% recorded once. The V gene's germline CDR1 is MDHEN and CDR2 SYDVKM. The CDR3 covers 14 residues. V gave up 4 bases and J gave up 6 bases, with 16 bases separating them. This clonotype originated in a man between 60 and 75 years old with acute or convalescent COVID-19. The sample taken for sequencing was peripheral blood. The gene calls are TRBV28 and TRBJ2-7; D is unresolved. The CDR3 coding sequence is TGTGCCAGCAGTTCCCACTTAGAAGTAGCCGAGCAGTACTTC. It translates to CASSSHLEVAEQYF.